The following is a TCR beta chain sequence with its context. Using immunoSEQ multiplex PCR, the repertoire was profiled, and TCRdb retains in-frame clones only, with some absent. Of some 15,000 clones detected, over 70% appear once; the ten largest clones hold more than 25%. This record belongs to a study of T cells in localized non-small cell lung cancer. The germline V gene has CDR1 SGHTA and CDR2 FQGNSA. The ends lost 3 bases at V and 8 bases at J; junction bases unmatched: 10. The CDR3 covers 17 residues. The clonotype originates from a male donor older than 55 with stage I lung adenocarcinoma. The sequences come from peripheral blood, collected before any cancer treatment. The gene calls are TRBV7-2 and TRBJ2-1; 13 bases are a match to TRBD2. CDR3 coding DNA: TGTGCCAGCAGCTTGACGGGACTAGCGGGATGGGGGGATGAGCAGTTCTTC. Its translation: CASSLTGLAGWGDEQFF.